The clone carrying this T cell receptor (beta chain) was seen more than once but under ten times. The data originate from a study of T-cell reconstitution after alpha-beta-depleted transplantation in children. Unique molecular identifiers tagged the TCRbeta library. Each CDR3 protein gets one entry after TCRdb re-called the PCR reads with MiXCR. The sample records approximately 82,000 distinct CDR3 sequences, around 18% being singletons. The sequenced sample was PBMCs, mostly from graft donor cells, obtained 360 days after TCRalphabeta/CD19-depleted stem cell transplant. The clonotype comes from a male patient between 2 and 10 years old who had a stem cell transplant for acute lymphoblastic leukemia, so the T cells may come from the graft donor.

The CDR3 region has the DNA TGTGCCAGCAGCTTGGCTGGAGGGGAGCTGTTTTTT. Its protein product is CASSLAGGELFF. This chain uses TRBV5-6 with TRBJ2-2, with D uncertain. The length of the CDR3 is 12 residues. Trimming removed 0 bases at V and 8 bases at J, with 5 bases between. Germline assignment: CDR1 SGHDT and CDR2 YYEEEE.